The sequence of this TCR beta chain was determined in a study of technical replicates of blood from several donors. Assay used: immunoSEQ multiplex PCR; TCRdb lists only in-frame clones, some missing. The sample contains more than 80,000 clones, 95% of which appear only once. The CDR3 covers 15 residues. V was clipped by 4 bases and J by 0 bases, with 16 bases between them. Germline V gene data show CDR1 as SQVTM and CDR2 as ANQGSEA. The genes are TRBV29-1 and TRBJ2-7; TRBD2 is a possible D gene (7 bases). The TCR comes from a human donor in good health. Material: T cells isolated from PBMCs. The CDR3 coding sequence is TGCAGCGTTGGCGGGGGCCACTACAGCTCCTACGAGCAGTACTTC. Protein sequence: CSVGGGHYSSYEQYF.